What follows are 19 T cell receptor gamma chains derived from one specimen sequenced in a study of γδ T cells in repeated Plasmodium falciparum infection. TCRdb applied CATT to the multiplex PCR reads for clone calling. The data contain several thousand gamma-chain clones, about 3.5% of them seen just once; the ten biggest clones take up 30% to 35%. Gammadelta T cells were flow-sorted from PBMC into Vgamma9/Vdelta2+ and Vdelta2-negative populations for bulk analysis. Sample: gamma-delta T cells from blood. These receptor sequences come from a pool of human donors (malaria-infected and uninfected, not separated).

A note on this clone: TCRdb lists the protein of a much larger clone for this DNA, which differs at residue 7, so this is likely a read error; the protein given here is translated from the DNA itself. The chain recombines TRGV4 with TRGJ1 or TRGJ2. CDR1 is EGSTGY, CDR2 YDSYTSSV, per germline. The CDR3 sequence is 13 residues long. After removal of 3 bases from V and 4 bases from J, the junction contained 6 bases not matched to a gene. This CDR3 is CATWDFRYYKKLF. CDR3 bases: TGTGCCACCTGGGATTTCCGCTATTATAAGAAACTCTTT.

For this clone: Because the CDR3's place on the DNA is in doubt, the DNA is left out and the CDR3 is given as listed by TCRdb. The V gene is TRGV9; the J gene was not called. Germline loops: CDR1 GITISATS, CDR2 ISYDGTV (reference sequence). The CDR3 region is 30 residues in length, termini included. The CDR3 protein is CALWRPLIGNSLAVEQHLSSQVSIGRIQHF.

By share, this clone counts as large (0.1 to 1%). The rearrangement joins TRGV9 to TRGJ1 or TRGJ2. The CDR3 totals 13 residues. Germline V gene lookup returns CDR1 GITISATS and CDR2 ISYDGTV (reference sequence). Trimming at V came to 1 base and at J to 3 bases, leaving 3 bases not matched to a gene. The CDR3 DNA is TGTGCCTTGTGGGAGGTTATTTATTATAAGAAACTCTTT. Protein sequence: CALWEVIYYKKLF.

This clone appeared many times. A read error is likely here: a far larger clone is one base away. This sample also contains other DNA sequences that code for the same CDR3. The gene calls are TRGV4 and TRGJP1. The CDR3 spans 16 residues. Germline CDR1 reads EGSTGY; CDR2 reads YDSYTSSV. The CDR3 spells CATWDGFHHTGWFKIF. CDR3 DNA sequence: TGTGCCACCTGGGATGGGTTCCATCACACTGGCTGGTTCAAGATATTT.

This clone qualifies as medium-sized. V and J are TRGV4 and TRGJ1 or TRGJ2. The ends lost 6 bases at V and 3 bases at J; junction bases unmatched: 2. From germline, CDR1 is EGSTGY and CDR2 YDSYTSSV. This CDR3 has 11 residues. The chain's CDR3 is CATWSYYKKLF. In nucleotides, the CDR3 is TGTGCCACCTGGTCTTATTATAAGAAACTCTTT.

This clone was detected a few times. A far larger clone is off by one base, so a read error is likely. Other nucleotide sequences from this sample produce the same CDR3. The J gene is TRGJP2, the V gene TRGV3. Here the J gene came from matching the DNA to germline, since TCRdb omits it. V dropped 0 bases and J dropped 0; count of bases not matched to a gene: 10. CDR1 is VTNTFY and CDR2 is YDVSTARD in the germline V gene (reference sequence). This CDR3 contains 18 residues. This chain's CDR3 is CATWDRLPLYSSDWIKTF. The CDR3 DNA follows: TGTGCCACCTGGGACAGGCTCCCGTTATATAGTAGTGATTGGATCAAGACGTTT.

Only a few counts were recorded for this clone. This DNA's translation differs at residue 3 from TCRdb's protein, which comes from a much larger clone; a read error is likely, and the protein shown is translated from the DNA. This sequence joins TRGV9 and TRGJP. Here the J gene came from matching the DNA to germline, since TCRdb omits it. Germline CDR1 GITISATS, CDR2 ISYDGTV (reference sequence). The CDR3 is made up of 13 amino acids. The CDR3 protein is CASWGLGKKIKVF. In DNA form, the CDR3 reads TGTGCCTCGTGGGGGTTGGGCAAAAAAATCAAGGTATTT.

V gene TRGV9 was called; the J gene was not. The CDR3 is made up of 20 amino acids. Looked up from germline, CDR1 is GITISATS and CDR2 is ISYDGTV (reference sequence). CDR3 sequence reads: CACDTLTRGSSKDLTAQLFF. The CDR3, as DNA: TGTGCCTGTGACACCCTTACTAGGGGATCGAGCAAAGATTTGACAGCACAACTCTTCTTT.

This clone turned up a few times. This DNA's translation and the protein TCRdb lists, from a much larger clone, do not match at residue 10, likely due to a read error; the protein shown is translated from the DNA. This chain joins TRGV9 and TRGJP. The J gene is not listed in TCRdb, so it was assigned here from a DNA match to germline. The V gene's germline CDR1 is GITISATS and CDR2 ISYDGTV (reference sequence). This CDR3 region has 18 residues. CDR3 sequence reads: CALWEAQDQGLGKKIKVF. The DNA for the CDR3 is TGTGCCTTGTGGGAGGCTCAAGATCAAGGGTTGGGCAAAAAAATCAAGGTATTT.

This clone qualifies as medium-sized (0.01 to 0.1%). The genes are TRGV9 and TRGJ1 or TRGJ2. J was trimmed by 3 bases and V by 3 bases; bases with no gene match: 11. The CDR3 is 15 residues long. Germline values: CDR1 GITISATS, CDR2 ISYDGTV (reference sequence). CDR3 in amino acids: CALWEPGSIYYKKLF. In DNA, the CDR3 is TGTGCCTTGTGGGAGCCCGGATCAATTTATTATAAGAAACTCTTT.

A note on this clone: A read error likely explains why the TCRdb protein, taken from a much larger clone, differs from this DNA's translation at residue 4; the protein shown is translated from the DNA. CDR3 amino acids: CATRGKGNYYKKLF. In DNA, the CDR3 is TGTGCCACCAGGGGGAAAGGAAATTATTATAAGAAACTCTTT. The V call is TRGV8, the J call TRGJ1 or TRGJ2. The J gene comes from matching the DNA to germline here; TCRdb lacks it. This CDR3 spans 14 amino acids. The V segment lost 9 bases and the J segment 1 base; nucleotides outside the gene matches: 12. Germline lookup yields CDR1 VENAVY and CDR2 YDSYNSRV.

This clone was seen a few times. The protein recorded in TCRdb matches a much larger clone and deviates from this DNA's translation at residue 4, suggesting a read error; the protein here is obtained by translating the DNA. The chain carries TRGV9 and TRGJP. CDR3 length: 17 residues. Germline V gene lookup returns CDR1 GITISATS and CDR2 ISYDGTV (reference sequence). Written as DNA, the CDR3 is TGTGCCTTGCGGGAGGTATTGCAAGAGTTGGGCAAAAAAATCAAGGTATTT. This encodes CALREVLQELGKKIKVF.

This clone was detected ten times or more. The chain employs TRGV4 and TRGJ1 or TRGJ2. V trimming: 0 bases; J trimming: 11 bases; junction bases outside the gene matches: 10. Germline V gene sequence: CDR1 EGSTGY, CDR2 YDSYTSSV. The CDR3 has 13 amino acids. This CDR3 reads CATWDGPHFEKLF. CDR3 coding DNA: TGTGCCACCTGGGATGGGCCCCACTTCGAGAAACTCTTT.

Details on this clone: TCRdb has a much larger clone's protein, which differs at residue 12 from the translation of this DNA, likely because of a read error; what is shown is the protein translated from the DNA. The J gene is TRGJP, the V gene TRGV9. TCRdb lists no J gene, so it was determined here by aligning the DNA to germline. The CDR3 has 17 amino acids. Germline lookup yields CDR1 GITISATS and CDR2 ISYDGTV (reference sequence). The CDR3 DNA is TGTGCCTTGTGGGAGGTGCGGGATGAGTTGGGCAGAAAAATCAAGGTATTT. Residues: CALWEVRDELGRKIKVF.

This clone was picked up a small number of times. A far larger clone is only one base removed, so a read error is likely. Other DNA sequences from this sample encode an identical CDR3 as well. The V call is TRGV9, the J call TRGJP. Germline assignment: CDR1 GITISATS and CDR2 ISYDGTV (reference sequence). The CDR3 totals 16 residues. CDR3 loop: CALWEVMELGKKIKVF. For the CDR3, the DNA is TGTGCCTTGTGGGAGGTGATGGAGTTGGGCAAAAAGATCAAGGTATTT.

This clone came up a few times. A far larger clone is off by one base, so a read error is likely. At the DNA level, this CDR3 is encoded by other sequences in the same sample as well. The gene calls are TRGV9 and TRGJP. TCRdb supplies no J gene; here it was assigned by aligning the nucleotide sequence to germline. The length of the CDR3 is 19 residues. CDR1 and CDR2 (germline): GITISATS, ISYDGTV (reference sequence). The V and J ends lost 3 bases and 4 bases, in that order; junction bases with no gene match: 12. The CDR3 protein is CALWETARPQELGKKIKVF. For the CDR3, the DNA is TGTGCCTTGTGGGAGACGGCCCGTCCCCAAGAGTTGGGCAAAAAAATCAAGGTATTT.

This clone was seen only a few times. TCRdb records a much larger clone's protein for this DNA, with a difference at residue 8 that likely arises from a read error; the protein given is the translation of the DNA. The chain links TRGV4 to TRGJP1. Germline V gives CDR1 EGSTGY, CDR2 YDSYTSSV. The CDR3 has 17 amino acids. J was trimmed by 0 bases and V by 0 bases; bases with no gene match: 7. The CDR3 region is CATWDGRAYTTGWFKIF. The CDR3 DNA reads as TGTGCCACCTGGGATGGGCGGGCATATACCACTGGTTGGTTCAAGATATTT.

CDR3 sequence: CALWDGNLYYKKLF. The DNA of the CDR3 is TGTGCCTTGTGGGACGGTAACCTTTATTATAAGAAACTCTTT. The chain is built from TRGV9 and TRGJ1 or TRGJ2. The J gene, absent from TCRdb, was called here by matching the DNA to germline. V shed 4 bases and J 3 bases; nucleotides not matched to a gene: 9. The CDR3 spans 14 residues. CDR1 and CDR2 (germline): GITISATS, ISYDGTV (reference sequence).

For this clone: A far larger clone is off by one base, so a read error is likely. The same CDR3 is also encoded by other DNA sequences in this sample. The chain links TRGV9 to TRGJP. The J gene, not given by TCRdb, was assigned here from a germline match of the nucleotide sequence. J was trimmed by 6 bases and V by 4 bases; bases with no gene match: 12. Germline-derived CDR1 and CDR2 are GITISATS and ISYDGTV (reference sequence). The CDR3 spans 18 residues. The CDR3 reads CALWEVQGRELGKKIKVF. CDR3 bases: TGTGCCTTGTGGGAAGTGCAGGGGAGAGAGTTGGGCAAAAAAATCAAGGTATTT.